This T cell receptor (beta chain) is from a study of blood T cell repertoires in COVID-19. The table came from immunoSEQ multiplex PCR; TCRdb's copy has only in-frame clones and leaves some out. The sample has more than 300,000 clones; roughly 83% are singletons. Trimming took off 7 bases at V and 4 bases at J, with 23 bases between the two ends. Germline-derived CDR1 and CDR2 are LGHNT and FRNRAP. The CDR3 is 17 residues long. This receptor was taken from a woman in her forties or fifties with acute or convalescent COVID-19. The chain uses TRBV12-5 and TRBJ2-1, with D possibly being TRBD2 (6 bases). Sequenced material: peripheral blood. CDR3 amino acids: CASAPGRTASAYNEQFF. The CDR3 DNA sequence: TGTGCTAGTGCCCCGGGCAGGACGGCTAGCGCGTACAATGAGCAGTTCTTC.